This TCR beta chain was profiled in a study of OX40 agonist ivuxolimab in advanced cancers. Profiled with immunoSEQ multiplex PCR; TCRdb holds only in-frame clones, not every one. The profile shows around 90,000 clones, 90% to 95% of them singletons. The V gene's germline CDR1 is SGHNT and CDR2 YYREEE (reference sequence). V lost 1 base and J 5 bases, leaving 10 bases between the germline ends. CDR3 size: 14 residues. The sample in question was CD4+ or CD8+ T cells sorted from blood, obtained in a trial of the OX40 agonist ivuxolimab. J is TRBJ1-5 and V is TRBV5-4, with unresolved D. The TCR sequence derives from an adult with an advanced solid tumor such as melanoma, head and neck, liver or kidney cancer. In DNA form, the CDR3 reads TGTGCCAGCAGCTTGTTGGGAAACGATCAGCCCCAGCATTTT. It is translated as CASSLLGNDQPQHF.